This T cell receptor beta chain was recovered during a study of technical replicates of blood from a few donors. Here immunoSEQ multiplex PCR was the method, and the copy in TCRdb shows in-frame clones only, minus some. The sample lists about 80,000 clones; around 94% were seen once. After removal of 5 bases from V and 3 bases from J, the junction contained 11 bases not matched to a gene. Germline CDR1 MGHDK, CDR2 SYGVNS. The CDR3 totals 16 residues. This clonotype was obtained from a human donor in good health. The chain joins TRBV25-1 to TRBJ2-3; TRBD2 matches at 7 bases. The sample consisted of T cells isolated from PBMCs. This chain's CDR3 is CASSPNIGLGTDTQYF. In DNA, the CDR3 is TGTGCCAGCAGTCCGAATATAGGACTAGGGACAGATACGCAGTATTTT.